The present T cell receptor (beta chain) was sequenced within a study of identical twins. Whole-study results and caveats: Invariant MAIT and iNKT cells may have partly biased zero-insertion analyses. Within beta out-of-frame sequences, the excess sharing observed between twins was weaker.

Points on this clonotype: The target antigen is unknown.

In every case, the donor was a healthy Caucasian. Template switching added a universal primer binding site, and final cDNA carried unique molecular identifiers. TCRdb itself ran the 5' RACE reads through MiXCR, one entry per CDR3 protein. The sample carries fewer than 650,000 distinct CDR3 sequences, more than 9% recorded once. The CDR3 runs 13 residues. Germline V gives CDR1 MNHNY, CDR2 SVGAGI (reference sequence). Unmatched junction bases numbered 2, after V lost 6 bases and J lost 2 bases. These records were also assigned to another study, of yellow fever vaccine responses in identical twins.

Sequencing was carried out using PBMCs. The V call is TRBV6-6, the J call TRBJ2-7; TRBD1 matches at 9 bases. The TCR sequence derives from a woman younger than 30 in good health. CDR3 residues: CASRQGAAYEQYF. DNA for the CDR3: TGTGCCAGCAGACAGGGGGCCGCCTACGAGCAGTACTTC.